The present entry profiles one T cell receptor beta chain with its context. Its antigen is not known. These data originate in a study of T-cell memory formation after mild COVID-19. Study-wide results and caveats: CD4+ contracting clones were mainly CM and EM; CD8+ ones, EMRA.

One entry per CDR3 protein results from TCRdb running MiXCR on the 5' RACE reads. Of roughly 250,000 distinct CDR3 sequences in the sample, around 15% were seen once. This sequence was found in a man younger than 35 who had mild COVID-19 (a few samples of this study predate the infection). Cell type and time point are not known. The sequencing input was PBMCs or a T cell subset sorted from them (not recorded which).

CDR3 in amino acids: CASSFYGINNEQFF. As DNA, the CDR3 is TGCGCCAGCAGCTTCTACGGAATCAACAATGAGCAGTTCTTC. The V and J genes are TRBV5-1 and TRBJ2-1; D is uncertain. The CDR3 sequence is 14 residues long. Per the germline V gene, CDR1 is SGHRS and CDR2 is YFSETQ. Trimming took 2 bases from V and 5 from J, leaving 11 bases between them.